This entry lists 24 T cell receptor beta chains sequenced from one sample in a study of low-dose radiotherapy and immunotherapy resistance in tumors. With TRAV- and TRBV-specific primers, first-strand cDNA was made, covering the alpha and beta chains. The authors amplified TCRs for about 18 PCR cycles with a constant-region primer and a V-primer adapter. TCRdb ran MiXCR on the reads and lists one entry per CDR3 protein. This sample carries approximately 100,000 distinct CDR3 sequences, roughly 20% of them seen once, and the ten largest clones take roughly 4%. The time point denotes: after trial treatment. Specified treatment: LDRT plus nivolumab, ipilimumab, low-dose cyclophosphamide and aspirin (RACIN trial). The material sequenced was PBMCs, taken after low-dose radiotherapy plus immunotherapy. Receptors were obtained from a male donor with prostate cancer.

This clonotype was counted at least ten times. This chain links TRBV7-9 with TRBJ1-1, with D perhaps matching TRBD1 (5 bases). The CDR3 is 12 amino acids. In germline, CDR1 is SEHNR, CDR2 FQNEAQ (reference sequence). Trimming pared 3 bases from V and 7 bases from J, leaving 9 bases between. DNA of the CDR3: TGTGCCAGCAGCTTGGAAGGGGTTGAAGCTTTCTTT. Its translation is CASSLEGVEAFF.

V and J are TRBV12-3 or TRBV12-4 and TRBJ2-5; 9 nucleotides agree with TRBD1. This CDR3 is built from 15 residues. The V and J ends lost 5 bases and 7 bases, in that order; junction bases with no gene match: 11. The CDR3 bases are TGTGCCAGCAGTCCGGGAACAGACAGGGGGGGGACCCAGTACTTC. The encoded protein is CASSPGTDRGGTQYF.

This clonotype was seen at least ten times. CDR3 region: CSVIGYAEAFF. The CDR3 DNA sequence: TGCAGCGTTATCGGGTATGCTGAAGCTTTCTTT. This chain links TRBV29-1 with TRBJ1-1; D not resolved. CDR3 length equals 11 residues. Germline V lookup: CDR1 SQVTM, CDR2 ANQGSEA. The V end was cut by 5 bases, the J end by 6 bases, with 10 bases between.

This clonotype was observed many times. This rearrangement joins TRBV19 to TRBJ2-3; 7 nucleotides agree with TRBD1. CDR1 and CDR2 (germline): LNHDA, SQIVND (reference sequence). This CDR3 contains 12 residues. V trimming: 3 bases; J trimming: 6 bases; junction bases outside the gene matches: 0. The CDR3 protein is CASSIRGDTQYF. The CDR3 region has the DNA TGTGCCAGTAGTATCAGGGGGGATACGCAGTATTTT. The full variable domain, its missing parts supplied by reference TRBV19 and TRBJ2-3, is DGGITQSPKYLFRKEGQNVTLSCEQNLNHDAMYWYRQDPGQGLRLIYYSQIVNDFQKGDIAEGYSVSREKKESFPLTVTSAQKNPTAFYLCASSIRGDTQYFGPGTRLTVL.

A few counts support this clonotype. DNA for the CDR3: TGCGCCAGCAGCTTGGCTGGGCCGGAAGGCTACACCTTC. Residues: CASSLAGPEGYTF. The V and J genes are TRBV5-1 and TRBJ1-2; D gene ambiguous. V was clipped by 0 bases and J by 8 bases, with 11 bases between them. CDR1 and CDR2 from the germline V gene are SGHRS and YFSETQ. The CDR3 sequence is 13 residues long.

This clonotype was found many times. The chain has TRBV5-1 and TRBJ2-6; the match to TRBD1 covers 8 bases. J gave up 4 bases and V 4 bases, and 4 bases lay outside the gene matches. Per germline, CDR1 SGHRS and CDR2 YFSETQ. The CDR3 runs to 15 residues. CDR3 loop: CASSPTGVGANVLTF. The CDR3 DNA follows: TGCGCCAGCAGCCCGACAGGGGTCGGGGCCAACGTCCTGACTTTC.

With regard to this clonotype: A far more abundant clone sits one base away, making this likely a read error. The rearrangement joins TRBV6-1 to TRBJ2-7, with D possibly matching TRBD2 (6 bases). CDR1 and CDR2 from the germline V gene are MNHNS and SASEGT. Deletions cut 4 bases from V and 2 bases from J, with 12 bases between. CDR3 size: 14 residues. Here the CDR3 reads CASSGGWGAYEQYF. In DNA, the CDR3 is TGTGCCAGCAGTGGGGGGTGGGGGGCCTACGAGCAGTACTTC.

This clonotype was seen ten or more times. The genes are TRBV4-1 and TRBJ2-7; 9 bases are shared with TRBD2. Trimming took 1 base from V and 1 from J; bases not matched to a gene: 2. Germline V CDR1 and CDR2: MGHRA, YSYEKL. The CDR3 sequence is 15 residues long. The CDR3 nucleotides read TGCGCCAGCAGCCAAGCGCTAGCGGGGTCCTACGAGCAGTACTTC. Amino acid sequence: CASSQALAGSYEQYF.

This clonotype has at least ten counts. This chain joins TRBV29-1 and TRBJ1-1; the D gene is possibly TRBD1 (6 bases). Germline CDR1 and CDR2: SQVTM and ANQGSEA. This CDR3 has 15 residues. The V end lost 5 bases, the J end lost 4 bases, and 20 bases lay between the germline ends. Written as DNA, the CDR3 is TGCAGCGTTCTTCGCCGGGGGGCGTTTAGCACTGAAGCTTTCTTT. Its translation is CSVLRRGAFSTEAFF.

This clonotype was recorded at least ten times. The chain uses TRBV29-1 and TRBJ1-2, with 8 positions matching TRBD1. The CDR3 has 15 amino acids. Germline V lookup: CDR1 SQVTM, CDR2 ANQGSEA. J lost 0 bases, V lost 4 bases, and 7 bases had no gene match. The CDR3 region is CSVVAQQGANYGYTF. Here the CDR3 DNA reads TGCAGCGTTGTTGCCCAACAGGGGGCTAACTATGGCTACACCTTC.

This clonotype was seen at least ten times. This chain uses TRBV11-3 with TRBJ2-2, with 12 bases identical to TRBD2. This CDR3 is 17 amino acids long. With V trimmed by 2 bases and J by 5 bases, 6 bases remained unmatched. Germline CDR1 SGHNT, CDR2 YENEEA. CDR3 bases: TGTGCCAGCAGCTTACCCCGGCTAGCGGGGGGGACCGGGGAGCTGTTTTTT. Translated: CASSLPRLAGGTGELFF.

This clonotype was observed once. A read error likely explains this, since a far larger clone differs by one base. The CDR3 loop reads CAISQAVTDTQYF. The CDR3 nucleotides read TGTGCCATCAGTCAAGCGGTCACAGATACGCAGTATTTT. This chain uses TRBV10-3 with TRBJ2-3, with TRBD2 as a possible D gene (5 bases). Trimming stripped 5 bases from V and 2 bases from J, with 8 bases between. This CDR3 is built from 13 residues. Per germline, CDR1 ENHRY and CDR2 SYGVKD.

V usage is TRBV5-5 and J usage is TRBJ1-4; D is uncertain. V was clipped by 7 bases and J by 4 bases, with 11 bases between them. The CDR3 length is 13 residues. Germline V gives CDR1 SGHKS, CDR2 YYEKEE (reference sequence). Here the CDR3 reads CASAVGSNEKLFF. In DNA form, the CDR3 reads TGTGCCAGCGCAGTCGGGAGTAATGAAAAACTGTTTTTT.

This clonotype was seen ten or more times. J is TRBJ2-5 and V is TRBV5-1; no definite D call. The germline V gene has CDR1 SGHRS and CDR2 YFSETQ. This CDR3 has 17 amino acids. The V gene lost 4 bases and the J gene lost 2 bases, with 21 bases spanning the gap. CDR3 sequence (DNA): TGCGCCAGCAGCCCAGTGAATCCTTTGACGGTGCAAGAGACCCAGTACTTC. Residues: CASSPVNPLTVQETQYF.

This CDR3 reads CASSYSGSGRAGGTDTQYF. For the CDR3, the DNA is TGTGCCAGCAGTTACTCGGGTAGCGGGAGGGCCGGGGGCACAGATACGCAGTATTTT. The rearrangement joins TRBV6-2 or TRBV6-3 to TRBJ2-3; 11 bases align to TRBD2. The length of the CDR3 is 19 residues. The trim removed 0 bases at V and 1 base at J, leaving 9 bases unmatched. Germline loops: CDR1 MNHEY, CDR2 SVGEGT.

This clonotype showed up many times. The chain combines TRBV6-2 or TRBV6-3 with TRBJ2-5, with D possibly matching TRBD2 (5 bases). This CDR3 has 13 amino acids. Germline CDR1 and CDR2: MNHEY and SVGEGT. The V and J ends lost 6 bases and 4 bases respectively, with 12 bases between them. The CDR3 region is CASRLDHSETQYF. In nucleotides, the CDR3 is TGTGCCAGCAGACTAGACCATTCAGAGACCCAGTACTTC.

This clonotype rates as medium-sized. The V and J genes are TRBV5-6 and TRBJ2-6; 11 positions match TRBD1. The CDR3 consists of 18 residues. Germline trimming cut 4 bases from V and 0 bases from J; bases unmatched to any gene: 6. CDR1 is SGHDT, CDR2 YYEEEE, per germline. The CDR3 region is CASSPTGTGGSGANVLTF. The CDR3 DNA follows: TGTGCCAGCAGCCCTACCGGGACAGGGGGCTCTGGGGCCAACGTCCTGACTTTC.

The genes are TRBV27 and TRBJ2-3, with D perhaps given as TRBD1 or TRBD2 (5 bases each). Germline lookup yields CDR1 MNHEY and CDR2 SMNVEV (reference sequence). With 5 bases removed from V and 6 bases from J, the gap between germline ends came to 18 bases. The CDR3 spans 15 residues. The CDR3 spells CASSTWGTKGDTQYF. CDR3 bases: TGTGCCAGCAGTACCTGGGGGACCAAGGGCGATACGCAGTATTTT.

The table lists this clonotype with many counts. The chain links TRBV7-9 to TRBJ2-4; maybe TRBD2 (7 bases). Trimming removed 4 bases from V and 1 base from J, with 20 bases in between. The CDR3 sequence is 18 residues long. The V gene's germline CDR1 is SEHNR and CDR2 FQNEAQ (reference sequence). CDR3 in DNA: TGTGCCAGCAGCTCGGGCGGGGGCCGTTCTTTCGCCAAAAACATTCAGTACTTC. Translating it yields CASSSGGGRSFAKNIQYF.

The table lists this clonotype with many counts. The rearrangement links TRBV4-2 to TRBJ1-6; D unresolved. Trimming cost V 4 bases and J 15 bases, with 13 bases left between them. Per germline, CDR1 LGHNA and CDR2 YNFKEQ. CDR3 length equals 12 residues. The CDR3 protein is CASSRPGADLHF. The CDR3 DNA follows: TGTGCCAGCAGCCGTCCAGGCGCCGACCTCCACTTT.

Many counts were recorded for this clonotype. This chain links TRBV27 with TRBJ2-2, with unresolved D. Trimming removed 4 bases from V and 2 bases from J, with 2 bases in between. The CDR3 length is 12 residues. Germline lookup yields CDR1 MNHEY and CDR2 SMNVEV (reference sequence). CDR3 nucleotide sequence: TGTGCCAGCAGTTATAACACCGGGGAGCTGTTTTTT. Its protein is CASSYNTGELFF.

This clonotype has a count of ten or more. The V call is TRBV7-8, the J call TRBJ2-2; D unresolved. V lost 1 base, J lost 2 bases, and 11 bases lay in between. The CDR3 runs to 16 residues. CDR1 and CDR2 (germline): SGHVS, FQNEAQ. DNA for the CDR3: TGTGCCAGCAGCTTAGTCACTTATCCTAACACCGGGGAGCTGTTTTTT. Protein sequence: CASSLVTYPNTGELFF. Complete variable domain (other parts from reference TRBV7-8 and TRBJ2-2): GAGVSQSPRYKVAKRGQDVALRCDPISGHVSLFWYQQALGQGPEFLTYFQNEAQLDKSGLPSDRFFAERPEGSVSTLKIQRTQQEDSAVYLCASSLVTYPNTGELFFGEGSRLTVL.

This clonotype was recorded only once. In DNA, the CDR3 is TGTGCTCTCCGGGACTCCGGGGTGGGTGAGCAGTTCTTC. Amino acids: CALRDSGVGEQFF. The chain joins TRBV6-2 or TRBV6-3 to TRBJ2-1; possibly TRBD2 for D (6 bases). The CDR3 contains 13 residues. Germline-derived CDR1 and CDR2 are MNHEY and SVGEGT.

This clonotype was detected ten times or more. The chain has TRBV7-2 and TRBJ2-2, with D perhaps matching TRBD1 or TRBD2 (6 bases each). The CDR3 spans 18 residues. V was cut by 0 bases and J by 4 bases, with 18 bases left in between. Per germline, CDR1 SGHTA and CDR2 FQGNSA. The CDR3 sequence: CASSLALGGHFFTGELFF. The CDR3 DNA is TGTGCCAGCAGCTTAGCGCTGGGGGGACACTTTTTCACCGGGGAGCTGTTTTTT.